One and the same sample provided the 22 T cell receptor beta chains below, sequenced in a study of cytomegalovirus exposure and HLA in healthy donors. Primers: 60 Vbeta forward and 13 Jbeta reverse. The repertoire was sequenced with immunoSEQ multiplex PCR; TCRdb's copy has only in-frame clones and lacks some. This table holds 90,000 or so clones, roughly 80% found once. The sequenced material came from PBMCs. These receptors were collected from a man under 40 in good health and CMV-seropositive.

The V and J genes are TRBV6-5 and TRBJ2-7; 9 bases map to TRBD2. The CDR3 contains 13 residues. V lost 9 bases to trimming and J lost 3 bases; unmatched junction nucleotides: 6. Germline V gives CDR1 MNHEY, CDR2 SVGAGI. In DNA, the CDR3 is TGTGCCAGAACCCCGACTAGCGGCTACGAGCAGTACTTC. Translating it yields CARTPTSGYEQYF.

This chain uses TRBV6-5 with TRBJ2-7; possibly TRBD1 for D (5 bases). This CDR3 has 15 residues. V was cut by 4 bases and J by 6 bases, with 19 bases left in between. Germline-derived CDR1 and CDR2 are MNHEY and SVGAGI. For the CDR3, the DNA is TGTGCCAGCAGTTCACGTCTCGAATCTAGGGGCGAGCAGTACTTC. Translating it yields CASSSRLESRGEQYF.

V and J are TRBV28 and TRBJ2-1; 7 bases align to TRBD1. CDR3 length: 15 residues. Germline lookup yields CDR1 MDHEN and CDR2 SYDVKM. Trimming removed 5 bases from V and 9 bases from J; junction bases left unmatched: 13. The CDR3 bases are TGTGCCAGCAGTCAATCGGGACAGTTCCCCTTTGAGCAGTTCTTC. This codes for CASSQSGQFPFEQFF.

The chain carries TRBV18 and TRBJ2-1, with 8 bases lining up with TRBD2. V trimming: 2 bases; J trimming: 4 bases; junction bases outside the gene matches: 7. CDR3 length: 16 amino acids. Germline V gives CDR1 KGHSH, CDR2 LQKENI. CDR3 loop: CASSPYGGRTYNEQFF. As DNA, the CDR3 is TGTGCCAGCTCACCATACGGCGGGAGGACGTACAATGAGCAGTTCTTC. The whole variable domain, filled in from reference TRBV18 and TRBJ2-1, reads NAGVMQNPRHLVRRRGQEARLRCSPMKGHSHVYWYRQLPEEGLKFMVYLQKENIIDESGMPKERFSAEFPKEGPSILRIQQVVRGDSAAYFCASSPYGGRTYNEQFFGPGTRLTVL.

The rearrangement uses TRBV6-5 and TRBJ2-1; 7 nucleotides line up with TRBD2. V dropped 0 bases and J dropped 0; count of bases not matched to a gene: 2. Germline lookup yields CDR1 MNHEY and CDR2 SVGAGI. The CDR3 is made up of 16 amino acids. CDR3: CASSYSGGSSYNEQFF. The CDR3 bases are TGTGCCAGCAGTTACTCGGGGGGGAGCTCCTACAATGAGCAGTTCTTC.

The J gene is TRBJ2-5, the V gene TRBV5-6; D might be TRBD1 (5 bases). Germline V gene data show CDR1 as SGHDT and CDR2 as YYEEEE. There are 15 residues in the CDR3. Trimming removed 4 bases at V and 4 bases at J, with 17 bases between. The CDR3 reads CASSLGQGNAETQYF. The CDR3 nucleotides are TGTGCCAGCAGCCTGGGCCAGGGTAACGCAGAGACCCAGTACTTC. Full variable domain (remainder filled in from reference TRBV5-6 and TRBJ2-5): DAGVTQSPTHLIKTRGQQVTLRCSPKSGHDTVSWYQQALGQGPQFIFQYYEEEERQRGNFPDRFSGHQFPNYSSELNVNALLLGDSALYLCASSLGQGNAETQYFGPGTRLLVL.

The chain links TRBV9 to TRBJ2-1, with 10 bases aligning to TRBD2. With V trimmed by 3 bases and J by 0 bases, 3 bases remained unmatched. CDR1 and CDR2 (germline): SGDLS, YYNGEE. The CDR3 spans 16 residues. The CDR3 nucleotides are TGTGCCAGCAGCGATCGACTAGCGGGCTCCTACAATGAGCAGTTCTTC. It yields the protein CASSDRLAGSYNEQFF.

The chain has TRBV29-1 and TRBJ1-2, with 8 bases identical to TRBD1. With 1 base clipped from V and 2 bases from J, the junction kept 3 bases outside the gene matches. The V gene's germline CDR1 is SQVTM and CDR2 ANQGSEA. This CDR3 is built from 14 residues. CDR3 DNA: TGCAGCGTTGAAGCCAGGACAGGGAACTATGGCTACACCTTC. It yields the protein CSVEARTGNYGYTF.

This chain joins TRBV9 and TRBJ2-2, with D maybe TRBD2 (6 bases). Trimming took off 4 bases at V and 2 bases at J, with 12 bases between the two ends. CDR3 length: 15 residues. Germline V gene sequence: CDR1 SGDLS, CDR2 YYNGEE. CDR3 amino acids: CASSPGDFNTGELFF. The DNA for the CDR3 is TGTGCCAGCAGCCCGGGGGATTTTAACACCGGGGAGCTGTTTTTT. Combining the CDR3 with reference TRBV9 and TRBJ2-2 gives the whole variable domain DSGVTQTPKHLITATGQRVTLRCSPRSGDLSVYWYQQSLDQGLQFLIQYYNGEERAKGNILERFSAQQFPDLHSELNLSSLELGDSALYFCASSPGDFNTGELFFGEGSRLTVL.

On this clone: Compared with germline, one end of the junction differs, possibly owing to a read error. The J gene is TRBJ2-5, the V gene TRBV18; possibly TRBD1 for D (6 bases). The germline V gene has CDR1 KGHSH and CDR2 LQKENI. CDR3 size: 15 residues. In nucleotides, the CDR3 is TGTGCCAGCTTACCAACCATGGGACATCCAGGGGAGCAGTACTTC. This translates into CASLPTMGHPGEQYF. Complete variable domain (other parts from reference TRBV18 and TRBJ2-5): NAGVMQNPRHLVRRRGQEARLRCSPMKGHSHVYWYRQLPEEGLKFMVYLQKENIIDESGMPKERFSAEFPKEGPSILRIQQVVRGDSAAYFCASLPTMGHPGEQYFGPGTRLLVL.

J is TRBJ2-1 and V is TRBV6-5, with D perhaps TRBD2 (6 bases). Trimming cost V 6 bases and J 0 bases, with 12 bases left between them. The CDR3 consists of 15 residues. Germline V gives CDR1 MNHEY, CDR2 SVGAGI. The CDR3 nucleotides read TGTGCCAGCAGGGTCGGGAGCAGCTCCTACAATGAGCAGTTCTTC. Protein sequence: CASRVGSSSYNEQFF.

The chain recombines TRBV7-9 with TRBJ2-7; 13 bases are shared with TRBD2. The CDR3 spans 14 residues. V gave up 5 bases and J gave up 6 bases; unmatched junction bases: 4. Germline CDR1 reads SEHNR; CDR2 reads FQNEAQ (reference sequence). CDR3 in amino acids: CASSPGLAGTEQYF. The DNA of the CDR3 is TGTGCCAGCAGCCCGGGACTAGCGGGAACCGAGCAGTACTTC.

Worth noting for this clone: A junction end diverges from the germline sequence, so it may reflect a read error. The chain uses TRBV7-9 and TRBJ1-2, with 8 bases that match TRBD1. The germline CDR1 and CDR2 sequences are SEHNR and FQNEAQ (reference sequence). The CDR3 is made up of 15 amino acids. CDR3: CSSSFRGPSNYGYTF. DNA of the CDR3: TGTTCCAGCAGCTTCAGGGGGCCGTCTAACTATGGCTACACCTTC.

CDR3 region: CASSFSGGRPYNEQFF. In DNA, the CDR3 is TGTGCCAGCAGCTTTAGCGGAGGGAGGCCCTACAATGAGCAGTTCTTC. This sequence joins TRBV5-4 and TRBJ2-1; D possibly corresponds to TRBD2 (6 bases). V lost 2 bases and J 2 bases, leaving 14 bases between the germline ends. CDR3 length: 16 amino acids. Germline V gene data show CDR1 as SGHNT and CDR2 as YYREEE (reference sequence).

This clone has at least ten counts. This chain connects TRBV5-5 to TRBJ1-5; 9 positions agree with TRBD1. This CDR3 spans 16 amino acids. Germline loops: CDR1 SGHKS, CDR2 YYEKEE (reference sequence). J lost 7 bases, V lost 4 bases, and 12 bases had no gene match. This CDR3 reads CASSVTTGTGNQPQHF. DNA for the CDR3: TGTGCCAGCAGCGTAACCACCGGGACAGGGAACCAGCCCCAGCATTTT.

V usage is TRBV5-5 and J usage is TRBJ1-6; a weak D match, TRBD1 (5 bases). The CDR3 is made up of 17 amino acids. Trimming took 0 bases from V and 7 from J, leaving 17 bases between them. Looked up from germline, CDR1 is SGHKS and CDR2 is YYEKEE (reference sequence). This CDR3 is CASSLASAGPGNSPLHF. As DNA, the CDR3 is TGTGCCAGCAGCTTGGCCTCGGCAGGGCCAGGGAATTCACCCCTCCACTTT.

This chain joins TRBV5-8 and TRBJ2-3; 7 bases match TRBD2. The CDR3 has 17 residues. Trimming cost V 4 bases and J 0 bases; bases outside gene matches: 11. Germline assignment: CDR1 SGHTS and CDR2 YDEGEE. In nucleotides, the CDR3 is TGTGCCAGCAGCCCCAAGGGGCGGGGGTCAAGCACAGATACGCAGTATTTT. Translated: CASSPKGRGSSTDTQYF.

J is TRBJ2-7 and V is TRBV2; D remains ambiguous. Trimming cost V 4 bases and J 2 bases, with 6 bases left between them. CDR1 is SNHLY and CDR2 is FYNNEI in the germline V gene. This CDR3 is 12 amino acids long. Here the CDR3 reads CASSARTYEQYF. The CDR3 nucleotides are TGTGCCAGCAGTGCCAGGACCTACGAGCAGTACTTC.

The rearrangement uses TRBV28 and TRBJ1-5; 7 bases match TRBD1. J was trimmed by 2 bases and V by 7 bases; bases with no gene match: 17. Per the germline V gene, CDR1 is MDHEN and CDR2 is SYDVKM. The CDR3 is made up of 18 amino acids. The DNA of the CDR3 is TGTGCCAGCAATGGAAGAGGCAGGGGGTCTATGGGCAATCAGCCCCAGCATTTT. Residues: CASNGRGRGSMGNQPQHF.

This rearrangement joins TRBV11-3 to TRBJ2-1; D call uncertain. Germline CDR1 is SGHNT and CDR2 is YENEEA. With 3 bases removed from V and 0 bases from J, the gap between germline ends came to 6 bases. The length of the CDR3 is 14 residues. CDR3 coding DNA: TGTGCCAGCAGCTTGGGCAACTCCTACAATGAGCAGTTCTTC. Protein: CASSLGNSYNEQFF. The full variable domain, completed using reference TRBV11-3 and TRBJ2-1, is EAGVVQSPRYKIIEKKQPVAFWCNPISGHNTLYWYLQNLGQGPELLIRYENEEAVDDSQLPKDRFSAERLKGVDSTLKIQPAELGDSAVYLCASSLGNSYNEQFFGPGTRLTVL.

The chain joins TRBV5-1 to TRBJ2-7; 9 nucleotides align to TRBD1. The trim removed 2 bases at V and 5 bases at J, leaving 5 bases unmatched. In germline, CDR1 is SGHRS, CDR2 YFSETQ. The CDR3 length is 14 residues. The CDR3 sequence: CASSFGQGTNEQYF. The CDR3 nucleotides read TGCGCCAGCAGCTTTGGACAGGGGACCAACGAGCAGTACTTC.

The chain is built from TRBV7-8 and TRBJ1-4; possible D gene TRBD1, 5 bases. CDR1 is SGHVS and CDR2 is FQNEAQ in the germline V gene. The CDR3 extends over 15 amino acids. V dropped 1 base and J dropped 10 bases, with 16 bases sitting between them. The CDR3 protein is CASSLDRDSSGKLFF. For the CDR3, the DNA is TGTGCCAGCAGCTTAGACCGGGACTCATCAGGAAAACTGTTTTTT. The full variable domain, its missing parts supplied by reference TRBV7-8 and TRBJ1-4, is GAGVSQSPRYKVAKRGQDVALRCDPISGHVSLFWYQQALGQGPEFLTYFQNEAQLDKSGLPSDRFFAERPEGSVSTLKIQRTQQEDSAVYLCASSLDRDSSGKLFFGSGTQLSVL.